The T cell receptor beta chain under discussion was sequenced for a study of breast tumors, draining lymph nodes, adjacent tissues. TCRdb independently ran MiXCR on the multiplex PCR reads; one entry per CDR3 protein. Of just under 65,000 distinct CDR3 sequences listed, 45% to 65% were seen once; the top ten hold 15% to 20%. The V gene lost 3 bases and the J gene lost 4 bases, with 7 bases spanning the gap. The CDR3 sequence is 13 residues long. This sequence was found in a female donor with breast cancer. Some clones in this sample may be carry-over from other donors' samples. The V and J genes are TRBV12-3 or TRBV12-4 and TRBJ1-5; D gene ambiguous. The sequenced sample consisted of breast tumor tissue. The CDR3 DNA reads as TGTGCCAGCAGTTTTAGCAGAAATCAGCCCCAGCATTTT. Its translation is CASSFSRNQPQHF.